Below, 20 T cell receptor beta chains from the same sample are listed, as sequenced in a study of blood T cell repertoires in COVID-19. Generated by immunoSEQ multiplex PCR, the TCRdb table keeps only in-frame clones and is missing some. The sample yields 55,000 to 75,000 clones, more than 75% seen once. Sequenced sample: peripheral blood. The receptors were sampled from a human donor in a cohort sampled during active COVID-19.

This chain joins TRBV19 and TRBJ2-7; 8 bases map to TRBD1. The CDR3 length is 15 residues. Looked up from germline, CDR1 is LNHDA and CDR2 is SQIVND (reference sequence). V shed 5 bases and J 3 bases; nucleotides not matched to a gene: 9. The DNA of the CDR3 is TGTGCCAGTAGTCTTGCGACAGGGGAAAACTACGAGCAGTACTTC. Protein sequence: CASSLATGENYEQYF.

The rearrangement links TRBV12-3 or TRBV12-4 to TRBJ2-7; D is unclear. The CDR3 covers 12 residues. V was pared by 1 base and J by 4 bases, with 5 bases between. DNA for the CDR3: TGTGCCAGCAGTTTAGGCGAGTACGAGCAGTACTTC. As protein: CASSLGEYEQYF.

This clone was recorded only once. The chain links TRBV30 to TRBJ1-1; TRBD1 is a possible D gene (6 bases). Trimming left V 3 bases short and J 2 bases short, with 10 bases between. There are 13 residues in the CDR3. CDR1 and CDR2 (germline): GTSNPN, SVGIG (reference sequence). As DNA, the CDR3 is TGTGCCTGGAGACTACAGGGCAACACTGAAGCTTTCTTT. The encoded protein is CAWRLQGNTEAFF.

This rearrangement joins TRBV4-2 to TRBJ2-7; 10 nucleotides line up with TRBD1. Per germline, CDR1 LGHNA and CDR2 YNFKEQ. The V segment lost 0 bases and the J segment 6 bases; nucleotides outside the gene matches: 5. This CDR3 is built from 15 residues. In nucleotides, the CDR3 is TGTGCCAGCAGCCAAGAAGACAGGGGGCTAAGCGAGCAGTACTTC. Its translation: CASSQEDRGLSEQYF.

The rearrangement joins TRBV24-1 to TRBJ1-5, with TRBD1 identical over 7 bases. Germline lookup yields CDR1 KGHDR and CDR2 SFDVKD. After removal of 3 bases from V and 6 bases from J, the junction contained 4 bases not matched to a gene. The CDR3 has 14 residues. The DNA of the CDR3 is TGTGCCACCAGTGATGAGGGGGCGAGTCAGCCCCAGCATTTT. Protein sequence: CATSDEGASQPQHF.

This chain uses TRBV4-3 with TRBJ1-2, with a possible D match to TRBD1 (5 bases). In germline, CDR1 is LGHNA, CDR2 YSLEER. Trimming cost V 3 bases and J 4 bases, with 18 bases left between them. The CDR3 sequence is 16 residues long. The chain's CDR3 is CASSQADTDPSYGYTF. CDR3 nucleotide sequence: TGCGCCAGCAGCCAGGCGGACACCGATCCTTCCTATGGCTACACCTTC.

This chain uses TRBV7-2 with TRBJ1-1; 7 bases are a match to TRBD1. The germline V gene has CDR1 SGHTA and CDR2 FQGNSA. The length of the CDR3 is 15 residues. Trimming cost V 1 base and J 0 bases; bases outside gene matches: 2. Here the CDR3 DNA reads TGTGCCAGCAGCTTAGGAGGGGGCGTGAACACTGAAGCTTTCTTT. Translating gives CASSLGGGVNTEAFF.

This clone has just one count. The chain recombines TRBV5-1 with TRBJ2-7; 9 positions agree with TRBD1. The J segment lost 0 bases and the V segment lost 4 bases, leaving 5 bases of the junction unmatched. The CDR3 totals 15 residues. From germline, CDR1 is SGHRS and CDR2 YFSETQ. The CDR3 sequence is CASSPRQGDSYEQYF. The CDR3 region has the DNA TGCGCCAGCAGCCCTAGACAGGGGGACTCCTACGAGCAGTACTTC.

The chain has TRBV3-1 (or the pseudogene TRBV3-2) and TRBJ2-2, with a tentative D call TRBD1 (6 bases). The CDR3 extends over 14 amino acids. Looked up from germline, CDR1 is LGHDT and CDR2 is YNNKEL (reference sequence). V was trimmed by 6 bases and J by 1 base, leaving 9 bases between them. The CDR3 here is CASRTGGNTGELFF. CDR3 DNA: TGTGCCAGCAGGACAGGTGGGAACACCGGGGAGCTGTTTTTT.

The rearrangement joins TRBV14 to TRBJ2-1; 8 bases align to TRBD2. There are 18 residues in the CDR3. The V and J ends lost 3 bases and 3 bases, in that order; junction bases with no gene match: 13. The germline V gene encodes CDR1 SGHDN and CDR2 FVKESK. The CDR3 DNA reads as TGTGCCAGCAGCCACACTAGCGGTCTAGGATACGGCTACAATGAGCAGTTCTTC. It codes for CASSHTSGLGYGYNEQFF. Filled out from reference TRBV14 and TRBJ2-1, the complete variable domain reads EAGVTQFPSHSVIEKGQTVTLRCDPISGHDNLYWYRRVMGKEIKFLLHFVKESKQDESGMPNNRFLAERTGGTYSTLKVQPAELEDSGVYFCASSHTSGLGYGYNEQFFGPGTRLTVL.

The chain combines TRBV5-1 with TRBJ2-7, with 14 bases matching TRBD2. The CDR3 is 16 amino acids. Trimming at V came to 3 bases and at J to 0 bases, leaving 2 bases not matched to a gene. The germline V gene encodes CDR1 SGHRS and CDR2 YFSETQ. The CDR3 coding sequence is TGCGCCAGCAGCTGGACTAGCGGGGGGTTCTCCTACGAGCAGTACTTC. It yields the protein CASSWTSGGFSYEQYF.

The chain has TRBV13 and TRBJ2-1; TRBD1 matches 8 bases. The germline V gene encodes CDR1 PRHDT and CDR2 FYEKMQ (reference sequence). The CDR3 sequence is 13 residues long. V lost 1 base and J lost 14; bases outside the gene matches: 7. In nucleotides, the CDR3 is TGTGCCAGCAGCTTAGCCCCCGGGACAGGAGAGTTCTTC. Its protein product is CASSLAPGTGEFF.

V is TRBV18 and J is TRBJ1-2, with 8 bases fitting TRBD1. The CDR3 consists of 17 residues. Looked up from germline, CDR1 is KGHSH and CDR2 is LQKENI. J was trimmed by 0 bases and V by 3 bases; bases with no gene match: 9. Here the CDR3 reads CASSPGTGELSNYGYTF. CDR3 sequence (DNA): TGTGCCAGCTCACCGGGGACAGGAGAACTCTCTAACTATGGCTACACCTTC. Full variable domain (outside the CDR3, taken from reference TRBV18 and TRBJ1-2): NAGVMQNPRHLVRRRGQEARLRCSPMKGHSHVYWYRQLPEEGLKFMVYLQKENIIDESGMPKERFSAEFPKEGPSILRIQQVVRGDSAAYFCASSPGTGELSNYGYTFGSGTRLTVV.

V and J are TRBV28 and TRBJ1-4; D ambiguous. Looked up from germline, CDR1 is MDHEN and CDR2 is SYDVKM. The CDR3 spans 11 residues. V was pared by 7 bases and J by 8 bases, with 8 bases between. In DNA form, the CDR3 reads TGTGCCAGCACAGATAGCGAAAAACTGTTTTTT. Its translation: CASTDSEKLFF.

This rearrangement joins TRBV6-2 or TRBV6-3 to TRBJ2-1; D might be TRBD2 (5 bases). V lost 2 bases, J lost 3 bases, and 5 bases lay in between. Germline lookup yields CDR1 MNHEY and CDR2 SVGEGT. The CDR3 runs 13 residues. CDR3 bases: TGTGCCAGCAGTTACCGGGACTACAATGAGCAGTTCTTC. Protein: CASSYRDYNEQFF.

This clone was counted a single time. The V and J genes are TRBV28 and TRBJ2-5, with TRBD1 as a possible D gene (5 bases). The V gene lost 4 bases and the J gene lost 4 bases, with 16 bases spanning the gap. CDR3 length: 15 residues. Germline V lookup: CDR1 MDHEN, CDR2 SYDVKM. The CDR3 region is CASSSTETSRETQYF. The CDR3 DNA reads as TGTGCCAGCAGTTCGACAGAGACTTCCCGAGAGACCCAGTACTTC.

This clone has just a few counts. The chain links TRBV9 to TRBJ1-1, with D unclear. The germline V gene encodes CDR1 SGDLS and CDR2 YYNGEE. The V gene lost 3 bases and the J gene lost 5 bases, with 5 bases spanning the gap. This CDR3 region has 11 residues. The CDR3 DNA sequence: TGTGCCAGCAGCGCAGGAACTGAAGCTTTCTTT. Translated: CASSAGTEAFF.

This chain uses TRBV2 with TRBJ2-1; TRBD2 matches 14 bases. The CDR3 contains 13 residues. With 11 bases clipped from V and 8 bases from J, the junction kept 5 bases outside the gene matches. Germline V CDR1 and CDR2: SNHLY, FYNNEI. CDR3 DNA: TGTGCCCGCGCGGGACTAGCGGGGGATGAGCAGTTCTTC. Translating gives CARAGLAGDEQFF.

The rearrangement joins TRBV6-1 to TRBJ1-6, with 9 bases lining up with TRBD1. This CDR3 is built from 15 residues. CDR1 MNHNS and CDR2 SASEGT come from the germline V gene. Germline trimming cut 0 bases from V and 9 bases from J; bases unmatched to any gene: 3. The CDR3 bases are TGTGCCAGCAGTGAAGCGACAGGGGGGTCTTCACCCCTCCACTTT. Its protein is CASSEATGGSSPLHF.

This CDR3 reads CASTRAGETQYF. CDR3 bases: TGTGCCAGCACCCGTGCAGGAGAGACCCAGTACTTC. The chain has TRBV2 and TRBJ2-5; the D is unclear. The CDR3 has 12 amino acids. V lost 7 bases, J lost 4 bases, and 10 bases lay in between. Germline V gives CDR1 SNHLY, CDR2 FYNNEI.